Listed below are T cell receptor beta chains from one sample, sequenced in a study of cytomegalovirus exposure and HLA in healthy donors. Generated by immunoSEQ multiplex PCR, the TCRdb table keeps only in-frame clones and is missing some. The profile shows roughly 150,000 clones, around 86% of them singletons. The material sequenced was PBMCs. All receptors derive from a girl aged 2 to 9 in good health and CMV-seropositive. Each CDR3 is given with its conserved first and last residue.

16	TRBV4-1	TRBJ2-7	CASSQLGTSATYEQYF
11	TRBV30	TRBJ1-2	CARDRDGGYTF
15	TRBV6-5	TRBJ1-1	CASSYSIAGHAEAFF
13	TRBV30	TRBJ1-2	CAWMRGGNYGYTF
16	TRBV15	TRBJ2-1	CATSRDSREISNEQFF
16	TRBV5-1	TRBJ2-7	CASSLRLAGVGYEQYF
11	TRBV5-6	TRBJ1-1	CASTRGTEAFF
16	TRBV28	TRBJ1-4	CASSLELGQGSEKLFF
15	TRBV7-7	TRBJ2-5	CASSFRGDRGETQYF
17	TRBV29-1	TRBJ2-5	CSVEVSGRSQLKETQYF
15	TRBV28	TRBJ2-2	CASSSDSVDTGELFF
16	TRBV7-9	TRBJ2-2	CASSLGLAADTGELFF
16	TRBV13	TRBJ2-1	CASSQTLAGVDNEQFF
16	TRBV5-1	TRBJ2-5	CASRVRVAGEAETQYF
16	TRBV4-1	TRBJ2-1	CASSQGPGVTYNEQFF
14	TRBV4-2	TRBJ2-7	CASSQPSSSYEQYF
14	TRBV11-2	TRBJ2-7	CASSRLARRYEQYF
14	TRBV11-2	TRBJ1-2	CASSWGRQGSGYTF
12	TRBV5-1	TRBJ1-2	CASSLDSHGYTF
12	TRBV29-1	TRBJ2-7	CSVVGYNYEQYF
14	TRBV2	TRBJ2-1	CASSGGLATNEQFF
15	TRBV4-1	TRBJ2-1	CASSHMTVGGDEQFF
17	TRBV19	TRBJ1-1	CASSIKGSRGGLTEAFF
16	TRBV5-1	TRBJ1-4	CASSLDGGPTNEKLFF
15	TRBV15	TRBJ1-5	CATRRTGASNQPQHF
14	TRBV5-5	TRBJ1-5	CASSLGGGGQPQHF